This TCR beta chain was retrieved from a study of blood T cell repertoires in COVID-19. About the study: The United States, Italy and Spain were the sources of the acute and convalescent COVID-19 samples. Sources were T cells, B-cell-depleted T cells, or PBMCs; the material itself was cDNA or gDNA.

This clone was seen more than once but under ten times. The CDR3 runs 20 residues. Germline V lookup: CDR1 SGHNT, CDR2 YYREEE (reference sequence). Trimming removed 4 bases from V and 0 bases from J; junction bases left unmatched: 14. Source study methods: Quantification of nucleated cells was approximated via reference gene primer amplification. Repertoires were generated with immunoSEQ multiplex PCR, while TCRdb's copy carries only in-frame clones and drops some. V and J calls plus clone size are reproduced from that table; the DNA served to infer D and trimming. The sample has approximately 100,000 clones; approximately 84% are singletons.

J is TRBJ2-5 and V is TRBV5-4; TRBD2 matches at 14 bases. This clonotype was sampled from a man aged 65 to 79 with acute or convalescent COVID-19. Source material: peripheral blood. The CDR3 protein is CASSGTGTSGREGYQETQYF. As DNA, the CDR3 is TGTGCCAGCAGCGGAACCGGGACTAGCGGGAGAGAGGGCTACCAAGAGACCCAGTACTTC. The whole variable domain, filled in from reference TRBV5-4 and TRBJ2-5, reads ETGVTQSPTHLIKTRGQQVTLRCSSQSGHNTVSWYQQALGQGPQFIFQYYREEENGRGNFPPRFSGLQFPNYSSELNVNALELDDSALYLCASSGTGTSGREGYQETQYFGPGTRLLVL.